This T cell receptor (beta chain) derives from a study of blood T cell repertoires in COVID-19. Study context: Donors in the United States, Italy and Spain gave samples during acute or convalescent COVID-19.

Original analysis: Nucleated cell counts were estimated from reference gene primer amplification. The table came from immunoSEQ multiplex PCR; TCRdb's copy has only in-frame clones and leaves some out. From that table come the V and J calls and clone size; the DNA was used to work out D and trimming. The data hold some 150,000 clones, with approximately 80% observed a single time. The sequence came from a man in his 70s with acute or convalescent COVID-19. Sequencing was carried out using peripheral blood.

The CDR3 nucleotides are TGTGCCAGCTCACCACCGGGAGATGAAGCTTTCTTT. As protein: CASSPPGDEAFF. This chain uses TRBV18 with TRBJ1-1; no clear D. The CDR3 has 12 amino acids. CDR1 and CDR2 (germline): KGHSH, LQKENI. V lost 0 bases to trimming and J lost 7 bases, with 6 bases between them.